Listed below are T cell receptor beta chains from one sample, sequenced in a study of cytomegalovirus exposure and HLA in healthy donors. Sequencing used immunoSEQ multiplex PCR; TCRdb keeps in-frame clones, though not all of them. The repertoire holds 110,000 or so clones, with around 68% as singletons. The source material was PBMCs. These receptors came from a woman in her forties or fifties in good health and CMV-seropositive. Each CDR3 is given with its conserved first and last residue. A D gene is named only where the DNA matches it firmly. The listing skips clone size in some rows; elsewhere it reads once, few, many or a size class.

v_gene	j_gene	d_gene	abundance	CDR3aa	CDR3nt
TRBV5-1	TRBJ1-1	TRBD1	.	CASSSRTGGGSTEAFF	TGCGCCAGCAGCTCCCGGACAGGGGGCGGGAGCACTGAAGCTTTCTTT
TRBV25-1	TRBJ1-3	.	.	CASSENPPGTGNTIYF	TGTGCCAGCAGTGAAAACCCGCCCGGGACTGGAAACACCATATATTTT
TRBV15	TRBJ1-1	.	.	CATSSPRDTEAFF	TGTGCCACCAGCAGCCCCCGGGACACTGAAGCTTTCTTT
TRBV5-1	TRBJ1-1	TRBD1	.	CASSLDAGGPEAFF	TGCGCCAGCAGCTTGGATGCAGGGGGACCTGAAGCTTTCTTT
TRBV7-2	TRBJ1-2	.	few	CASSSAGASFDYGYTF	TGTGCCAGCAGCTCAGCGGGGGCATCTTTTGACTATGGCTACACCTTC
TRBV6-5	TRBJ2-7	.	.	CASSYSAPSYEQYF	TGTGCCAGCAGTTACTCAGCCCCATCCTACGAGCAGTACTTC
TRBV2	TRBJ2-7	TRBD2	.	CASSAGGNYEQYF	TGTGCCAGCAGTGCGGGGGGGAACTACGAGCAGTACTTC
TRBV5-1	TRBJ1-4	TRBD1	.	CASSRGTAQVATNEKLFF	TGCGCCAGCAGCCGGGGGACAGCGCAAGTTGCAACTAATGAAAAACTGTTTTTT
TRBV19	TRBJ1-3	.	few	CATSRMGGSGNTIYF	TGTGCCACCAGCCGTATGGGGGGCTCTGGAAACACCATATATTTT
TRBV27	TRBJ1-1	TRBD1	.	CASSRDRGANTEAFF	TGTGCCAGCAGCCGCGACAGGGGGGCGAACACTGAAGCTTTCTTT
TRBV7-8	TRBJ2-1	TRBD2	.	CASSSGSGRDFSEQFF	TGTGCCAGCAGCTCGGGTAGCGGGAGAGACTTCAGTGAGCAGTTCTTC
TRBV9	TRBJ1-2	TRBD1	.	CASSATGTGTIYYGYTF	TGTGCCAGCAGCGCCACCGGGACAGGGACGATTTACTATGGCTACACCTTC
TRBV4-2	TRBJ1-4	TRBD1	.	CASSQDFRDRGRATNEKLFF	TGTGCCAGCAGCCAAGATTTTCGGGACAGGGGGAGGGCGACTAATGAAAAACTGTTTTTT
TRBV5-1	TRBJ1-4	TRBD1	.	CASSLETGGSEKLFF	TGCGCCAGCAGCTTGGAGACAGGGGGAAGTGAAAAACTGTTTTTT
TRBV11-2	TRBJ1-3	.	.	CASSSGTFENTIYF	TGTGCCAGCAGCTCTGGGACATTCGAGAACACCATATATTTT
TRBV30	TRBJ1-4	.	.	CAWSAQGIGEKLFF	TGTGCCTGGAGTGCGCAGGGTATAGGGGAAAAACTGTTTTTT
TRBV9	TRBJ2-1	TRBD2	.	CASSVELAGDREQFF	TGTGCCAGCAGCGTAGAGCTAGCGGGAGATCGTGAGCAGTTCTTC
TRBV6-4	TRBJ1-1	.	once	CASSDTVNTEAFF	TGTGCCAGCAGTGACACAGTTAACACTGAAGCTTTCTTT
TRBV5-8	TRBJ1-2	.	.	CASSLVGLGYTF	TGTGCCAGCAGCTTGGTTGGGCTTGGCTACACCTTC
TRBV25-1	TRBJ2-2	.	.	CASSESRTQDGELFF	TGTGCCAGCAGTGAAAGCAGAACGCAGGACGGGGAGCTGTTTTTT
TRBV5-4	TRBJ1-4	.	.	CASRPDSSNEKLFF	TGTGCCAGCAGGCCGGACAGCAGTAATGAAAAACTGTTTTTT
TRBV10-3	TRBJ2-7	TRBD1	few	CAISTGDVYEQYF	TGTGCCATCAGTACAGGGGACGTGTACGAGCAGTACTTC
TRBV21-1	TRBJ2-7	.	.	CASSNFREQYF	TGTGCCAGCAGCAACTTCCGCGAGCAGTACTTC
TRBV2	TRBJ1-2	.	.	CASTKTANNYGYTF	TGTGCCAGCACCAAGACAGCCAATAACTATGGCTACACCTTC
TRBV5-6	TRBJ1-5	.	.	CASSLARAYSNQPQHF	TGTGCCAGCAGCTTGGCGCGGGCTTATAGCAATCAGCCCCAGCATTTT
TRBV15	TRBJ1-2	.	.	CATSRDRGGLRGYTF	TGTGCCACCAGCAGAGATAGGGGGGGGCTTCGAGGCTACACCTTC
TRBV28	TRBJ1-5	.	few	CASSLRMRDQPQHF	TGTGCCAGCAGTCTACGGATGAGGGATCAGCCCCAGCATTTT
TRBV9	TRBJ1-1	.	.	CASSVGVIPSTGTEAFF	TGTGCCAGCAGCGTAGGGGTCATACCCTCGACGGGCACTGAAGCTTTCTTT
TRBV4-2	TRBJ2-5	TRBD2	.	CASSQDPGTSGETQYF	TGTGCCAGCAGCCAAGACCCCGGGACTAGCGGAGAGACCCAGTACTTC
TRBV6-5	TRBJ2-2	.	.	CASSYPGGHRTGELFF	TGTGCCAGCAGTTACCCTGGTGGCCACCGCACCGGGGAGCTGTTTTTT
TRBV15	TRBJ2-7	.	.	CATSTQGGYEQYF	TGTGCCACCAGCACTCAGGGAGGCTACGAGCAGTACTTC
TRBV10-3	TRBJ2-3	TRBD2	.	CAISRLADPTDTQYF	TGTGCCATCAGCCGACTAGCGGACCCCACAGATACGCAGTATTTT
TRBV2	TRBJ2-7	.	.	CASRGQSYEQYF	TGTGCCAGCAGAGGACAGTCCTACGAGCAGTACTTC
TRBV6-5	TRBJ2-7	TRBD1	.	CASSYRDSAYEQYF	TGTGCCAGCAGTTACAGGGACAGTGCCTACGAGCAGTACTTC
TRBV10-1	TRBJ2-5	TRBD2	.	CASSESGLRETQYF	TGCGCCAGCAGTGAGTCGGGACTAAGGGAGACCCAGTACTTC
TRBV5-1	TRBJ2-2	TRBD2	.	CASSSLAGAAGELFF	TGCGCCAGCAGCTCCCTAGCGGGGGCCGCCGGGGAGCTGTTTTTT
TRBV19	TRBJ2-2	TRBD2	.	CASAKLAGAPGELFF	TGTGCCAGTGCAAAACTAGCGGGAGCGCCCGGGGAGCTGTTTTTT
TRBV28	TRBJ1-5	TRBD1	.	CASSLTRGQGARGNQPQHF	TGTGCCAGCAGTCTCACCCGTGGACAGGGGGCGCGAGGCAATCAGCCCCAGCATTTT
TRBV5-1	TRBJ1-2	.	.	CASSPGQSLYGYTF	TGCGCCAGCAGCCCCGGACAGAGTCTCTATGGCTACACCTTC
TRBV9	TRBJ2-5	TRBD1	.	CASSEGQQETQYF	TGTGCCAGCAGTGAGGGACAGCAAGAGACCCAGTACTTC
TRBV28	TRBJ2-6	.	.	CATSLGGGANVLTF	TGTGCCACCAGTCTTGGAGGTGGGGCCAACGTCCTGACTTTC
TRBV19	TRBJ2-7	TRBD2	.	CASRERESSYEQYF	TGTGCCAGTAGAGAGCGGGAAAGCTCCTACGAGCAGTACTTC
TRBV1	TRBJ2-7	.	.	CTSSQTRGGRLNEQYF	TGCACCAGCAGCCAAACGCGGGGCGGCAGGCTTAACGAGCAGTACTTC
TRBV7-8	TRBJ1-6	TRBD1	once	CASSSTGANSPLHF	TGTGCCAGCAGCTCGACAGGGGCTAATTCACCCCTCCACTTT
TRBV4-3	TRBJ2-2	.	.	CASSQGAGNTGELFF	TGCGCCAGCAGCCAAGGAGCGGGGAACACCGGGGAGCTGTTTTTT
TRBV5-1	TRBJ1-5	.	.	CASSSGRDDQPQHF	TGCGCCAGCAGCTCGGGCAGGGATGATCAGCCCCAGCATTTT
TRBV18	TRBJ1-1	.	few	CASSPIQGMNTEAFF	TGTGCCAGCTCACCGATCCAGGGAATGAACACTGAAGCTTTCTTT
TRBV6-5	TRBJ1-2	TRBD1	.	CASTGTGGNYGYTF	TGTGCCAGCACCGGGACAGGTGGAAACTATGGCTACACCTTC
TRBV7-2	TRBJ1-4	TRBD1	.	CASSPRTGEKLFF	TGTGCCAGCAGCCCTCGGACAGGGGAAAAACTGTTTTTT
TRBV4-3	TRBJ2-7	.	.	CASSQGGGNEQYF	TGCGCCAGCAGCCAAGGCGGAGGGAACGAGCAGTACTTC
TRBV18	TRBJ2-7	TRBD1	.	CASSAGTGLDEQYF	TGTGCCAGCTCAGCCGGGACAGGGCTAGACGAGCAGTACTTC
TRBV10-1	TRBJ1-1	TRBD1	.	CASSEPDRISSTEAFF	TGCGCCAGCAGTGAGCCGGACAGGATAAGCTCCACTGAAGCTTTCTTT
TRBV18	TRBJ2-7	.	.	CASSPIQSYEQYF	TGTGCCAGCTCACCGATACAGTCCTACGAGCAGTACTTC
TRBV30	TRBJ2-1	.	once	CAWSRGSSSYNEQFF	TGTGCCTGGAGTAGAGGCTCCAGCTCCTACAATGAGCAGTTCTTC
TRBV10-1	TRBJ2-6	.	.	CASSEGGTGANVLTF	TGCGCCAGCAGTGAGGGCGGGACCGGGGCCAACGTCCTGACTTTC
TRBV7-9	TRBJ1-1	.	.	CASTQSAEAFF	TGTGCCAGCACCCAGTCCGCTGAAGCTTTCTTT
TRBV6-1	TRBJ1-2	TRBD1	.	CASSAPGQGLGYTF	TGTGCCAGCAGTGCACCGGGACAGGGGTTAGGCTACACCTTC
TRBV7-8	TRBJ1-1	.	.	CASSLAETQNTEAFF	TGTGCCAGCAGCTTAGCGGAGACTCAAAACACTGAAGCTTTCTTT
TRBV28	TRBJ1-2	.	few	CASSLPAGHDYGYTF	TGTGCCAGCAGTTTACCGGCAGGACACGACTATGGCTACACCTTC